This passage covers 25 T cell receptor beta chains from one sample sequenced in a study of T cell clonotyping in hematopoietic cell transplantation. The assay was immunoSEQ multiplex PCR, and TCRdb's table has in-frame clones only and misses some. The sample consists of 7,500 to 8,500 clones, roughly 92% of them appearing once. This sample comprised PBMCs, obtained 180 days after allogeneic stem cell transplant. The receptor source for this set is a female patient in her forties or fifties who had an allogeneic stem cell transplant from an unrelated donor, so the T cells may come from the graft donor. Some clones in this sample may be carry-over from other donors' samples.

The chain employs TRBV14 and TRBJ2-2, with a possible D match to TRBD1 (6 bases). Germline V gene data show CDR1 as SGHDN and CDR2 as FVKESK. This CDR3 comprises 15 residues. V lost 1 base and J 5 bases, leaving 11 bases between the germline ends. CDR3 sequence: CASSQVRTGTGELFF. The CDR3 DNA is TGTGCCAGCAGCCAAGTACGAACAGGGACCGGGGAGCTGTTTTTT. The full variable domain, with the rest looked up from reference TRBV14 and TRBJ2-2, is EAGVTQFPSHSVIEKGQTVTLRCDPISGHDNLYWYRRVMGKEIKFLLHFVKESKQDESGMPNNRFLAERTGGTYSTLKVQPAELEDSGVYFCASSQVRTGTGELFFGEGSRLTVL.

A single count supports this clone. The V gene is TRBV10-3, the J gene TRBJ2-7; 7 bases are shared with TRBD1. V was clipped by 2 bases and J by 2 bases; unmatched bases: 9. Germline lookup yields CDR1 ENHRY and CDR2 SYGVKD. The CDR3 is 16 residues long. Here the CDR3 DNA reads TGTGCCATCAGTGAGACCAGGGGGTCCTATACCTACGAGCAGTACTTC. Translated: CAISETRGSYTYEQYF.

The chain uses TRBV19 and TRBJ2-3, with 11 bases fitting TRBD2. Germline CDR1 and CDR2: LNHDA and SQIVND (reference sequence). J gave up 6 bases and V 7 bases, and 6 bases lay outside the gene matches. There are 14 residues in the CDR3. The CDR3, as DNA: TGTGCCAGTACCACTAGCGGGAGTGCTGATACGCAGTATTTT. Protein product: CASTTSGSADTQYF.

The gene calls are TRBV7-3 and TRBJ2-1; TRBD1 agrees at 9 bases. V was clipped by 5 bases and J by 5 bases; unmatched bases: 4. The germline gives CDR1 SGHTA, CDR2 FQGTGA. This CDR3 has 14 residues. The CDR3 coding sequence is TGTGCCAGCAGCCCGGGACAGGGCCACAATGAGCAGTTCTTC. It codes for CASSPGQGHNEQFF.

The CDR3 sequence: CASSPGTASPLHF. CDR3 DNA sequence: TGTGCCAGCAGCCCCGGGACAGCTTCACCCCTCCACTTT. The chain uses TRBV11-2 and TRBJ1-6; 7 nucleotides align to TRBD1. The CDR3 length is 13 residues. After removal of 5 bases from V and 9 bases from J, the junction contained 4 bases not matched to a gene. CDR1 SGHAT and CDR2 FQNNGV come from the germline V gene.

Here the CDR3 DNA reads TGCGCCAGCAGCTCCCCCGGGACGGACCCCTACGAGCAGTACTTC. This encodes CASSSPGTDPYEQYF. V and J are TRBV5-1 and TRBJ2-7; D might be TRBD1 or TRBD2, each matching 5 bases. Trimming pared 3 bases from V and 2 bases from J, leaving 15 bases between. CDR1 is SGHRS, CDR2 YFSETQ, per germline. The CDR3 contains 15 residues.

The chain couples TRBV10-1 to TRBJ2-1; TRBD2 matches 12 bases. This CDR3 comprises 16 residues. The V segment lost 3 bases and the J segment 9 bases; nucleotides outside the gene matches: 9. Germline V gene lookup returns CDR1 WNHNN and CDR2 SYGVQD (reference sequence). CDR3 in DNA: TGCGCCAGCAGTGAATACCGACTAGCGGGAGATCGTGAGCAGTTCTTC. It codes for CASSEYRLAGDREQFF.

This rearrangement joins TRBV25-1 to TRBJ2-1, with D hard to call. Trimming took off 4 bases at V and 4 bases at J, with 17 bases between the two ends. Germline CDR1 is MGHDK and CDR2 is SYGVNS. CDR3 length: 16 residues. The CDR3 protein is CASSGVSPLLYNEQFF. CDR3 bases: TGTGCCAGCAGTGGGGTTAGCCCACTTCTGTACAATGAGCAGTTCTTC.

The chain joins TRBV10-3 to TRBJ2-7, with D tentatively TRBD1 (5 bases). The CDR3 totals 14 residues. Trimming stripped 10 bases from V and 3 bases from J, with 19 bases between. Germline V gene sequence: CDR1 ENHRY, CDR2 SYGVKD. Written as DNA, the CDR3 is TGTGCCACCTCCCATAGCAGGGATTACTACGAGCAGTACTTC. It encodes CATSHSRDYYEQYF.

The J gene is TRBJ2-1, the V gene TRBV19; D might be TRBD1 (5 bases). CDR1 and CDR2 (germline): LNHDA, SQIVND (reference sequence). The CDR3 contains 13 residues. Trimming took off 4 bases at V and 2 bases at J, with 6 bases between the two ends. The CDR3 DNA is TGTGCCAGTAGTAAGACAGCCTACAATGAGCAGTTCTTC. Encoded protein: CASSKTAYNEQFF.

The chain couples TRBV5-8 to TRBJ1-6, with 7 bases aligning to TRBD1. CDR1 and CDR2 (germline): SGHTS, YDEGEE. The CDR3 extends over 16 amino acids. After removal of 5 bases from V and 2 bases from J, the junction contained 7 bases not matched to a gene. CDR3 amino acids: CASRMTGRTYNSPLHF. The CDR3, as DNA: TGTGCCAGCAGGATGACAGGGAGGACCTATAATTCACCCCTCCACTTT.

This sequence joins TRBV19 and TRBJ1-1; D gene unclear. There are 13 residues in the CDR3. Germline CDR1 reads LNHDA; CDR2 reads SQIVND (reference sequence). V was cut by 6 bases and J by 6 bases, with 14 bases left in between. The CDR3 DNA is TGTGCCAGTAGGGGTTCAGCAACGGCTGAAGCTTTCTTT. Amino acids: CASRGSATAEAFF.

The J gene is TRBJ2-7, the V gene TRBV7-2, with 10 bases identical to TRBD2. The CDR3 loop spans 16 amino acids. CDR1 is SGHTA and CDR2 is FQGNSA in the germline V gene. V dropped 1 base and J dropped 6; count of bases not matched to a gene: 9. The CDR3 DNA reads as TGTGCCAGCAGCTTAGATGCGGGACTAGCGCTCCTCGAGCAGTACTTC. Its protein product is CASSLDAGLALLEQYF.

CDR3 residues: CASSVGTGDEQFF. CDR3 nucleotides: TGTGCCAGCAGCGTGGGGACAGGTGATGAGCAGTTCTTC. This chain joins TRBV9 and TRBJ2-1; 8 bases match TRBD1. V dropped 2 bases and J dropped 8; count of bases not matched to a gene: 3. This CDR3 region has 13 residues. In germline, CDR1 is SGDLS, CDR2 YYNGEE.

This clone appeared a single time. The chain has TRBV7-7 and TRBJ2-1, with D unclear. The CDR3 consists of 13 residues. The V and J ends lost 1 base and 6 bases respectively, with 7 bases between them. Germline CDR1 is SSHAT and CDR2 is FNYEAQ (reference sequence). The CDR3 reads CASSLGGFNEQFF. CDR3 sequence (DNA): TGTGCCAGCAGCTTAGGCGGTTTCAATGAGCAGTTCTTC.

The chain couples TRBV13 to TRBJ1-1; possibly TRBD1 for D (5 bases). V shed 5 bases and J shed 3 bases, with 13 bases lying between them. The CDR3 is made up of 14 amino acids. CDR1 is PRHDT, CDR2 FYEKMQ, per germline (reference sequence). The CDR3, as DNA: TGTGCCAGCAGCACGGGACTTACCTACACTGAAGCTTTCTTT. Translation gives CASSTGLTYTEAFF.

V usage is TRBV14 and J usage is TRBJ2-7; weak D call: TRBD1 (5 bases). The CDR3 covers 16 residues. V was trimmed by 4 bases and J by 6 bases, leaving 22 bases between them. Germline V gene sequence: CDR1 SGHDN, CDR2 FVKESK. The CDR3 is CASSRIITGPQVEQYF. CDR3 nucleotide sequence: TGTGCCAGCAGCCGAATTATAACAGGCCCCCAGGTCGAGCAGTACTTC.

This rearrangement joins TRBV30 to TRBJ1-5; no clear D gene. Trimming took off 3 bases at V and 7 bases at J, with 19 bases between the two ends. The CDR3 has 15 residues. Germline-derived CDR1 and CDR2 are GTSNPN and SVGIG (reference sequence). CDR3 bases: TGTGCCTGGAGCACGTACGCCCTCGGGAAACAGCCCCAGCATTTT. Translating gives CAWSTYALGKQPQHF.

This sequence joins TRBV6-1 and TRBJ2-7, with D unclear. This CDR3 has 14 amino acids. Trimming took off 6 bases at V and 6 bases at J, with 18 bases between the two ends. Germline assignment: CDR1 MNHNS and CDR2 SASEGT. The CDR3 protein is CASRVDTLAGEQYF. In nucleotides, the CDR3 is TGTGCCAGCAGAGTCGATACTCTGGCCGGCGAGCAGTACTTC.

V and J are TRBV19 and TRBJ1-1, with D perhaps matching TRBD1 (6 bases). Germline lookup yields CDR1 LNHDA and CDR2 SQIVND (reference sequence). CDR3 length equals 14 residues. V lost 5 bases and J lost 2, with 12 bases in between. The CDR3 is CASSPDSLNTEAFF. The CDR3 bases are TGTGCCAGTAGTCCGGACAGTCTCAACACTGAAGCTTTCTTT.

The chain couples TRBV7-9 to TRBJ1-2; TRBD1 might be the D (6 bases). There are 15 residues in the CDR3. The ends were cut back, 1 base at V and 4 bases at J, with 13 bases in the middle. Germline-derived CDR1 and CDR2 are SEHNR and FQNEAQ (reference sequence). This CDR3 is CASSLVGGGPYGYTF. In DNA form, the CDR3 reads TGTGCCAGCAGCTTAGTCGGGGGCGGCCCCTATGGCTACACCTTC.

V and J are TRBV4-1 and TRBJ2-7; weak D call: TRBD2 (5 bases). The CDR3 spans 15 residues. The germline V gene encodes CDR1 MGHRA and CDR2 YSYEKL. V was shortened by 0 bases and J by 3 bases, with 12 bases between the two germline ends. CDR3 loop: CASSQDPGGFYEQYF. CDR3 nucleotide sequence: TGCGCCAGCAGCCAAGATCCGGGCGGGTTCTACGAGCAGTACTTC.

The sample holds a few counts of this clone. The V gene is TRBV18, the J gene TRBJ1-3, with 7 bases aligning to TRBD1. The ends lost 3 bases at V and 8 bases at J; junction bases unmatched: 4. CDR3 size: 13 residues. The germline V gene has CDR1 KGHSH and CDR2 LQKENI. The CDR3 sequence is CASSPARGDTIYF. CDR3 nucleotide sequence: TGTGCCAGCTCACCGGCCAGGGGGGACACCATATATTTT. Using reference TRBV18 and TRBJ1-3 for the parts outside the CDR3, the full variable domain is NAGVMQNPRHLVRRRGQEARLRCSPMKGHSHVYWYRQLPEEGLKFMVYLQKENIIDESGMPKERFSAEFPKEGPSILRIQQVVRGDSAAYFCASSPARGDTIYFGEGSWLTVV.

The chain is built from TRBV6-1 and TRBJ1-5; D gene uncertain. The CDR3 length is 13 residues. Per germline, CDR1 MNHNS and CDR2 SASEGT. The V end was cut by 4 bases, the J end by 0 bases, with 4 bases between. CDR3 sequence reads: CASSAYSNQPQHF. As DNA, the CDR3 is TGTGCCAGCAGTGCTTATAGCAATCAGCCCCAGCATTTT.

The rearrangement uses TRBV6-5 and TRBJ1-2, with D unclear. The germline CDR1 and CDR2 sequences are MNHEY and SVGAGI. V lost 0 bases and J lost 2, with 10 bases in between. The CDR3 is 15 amino acids. For the CDR3, the DNA is TGTGCCAGCAGTTACTCTAGGCCATTCAACTATGGCTACACCTTC. Amino acids: CASSYSRPFNYGYTF.